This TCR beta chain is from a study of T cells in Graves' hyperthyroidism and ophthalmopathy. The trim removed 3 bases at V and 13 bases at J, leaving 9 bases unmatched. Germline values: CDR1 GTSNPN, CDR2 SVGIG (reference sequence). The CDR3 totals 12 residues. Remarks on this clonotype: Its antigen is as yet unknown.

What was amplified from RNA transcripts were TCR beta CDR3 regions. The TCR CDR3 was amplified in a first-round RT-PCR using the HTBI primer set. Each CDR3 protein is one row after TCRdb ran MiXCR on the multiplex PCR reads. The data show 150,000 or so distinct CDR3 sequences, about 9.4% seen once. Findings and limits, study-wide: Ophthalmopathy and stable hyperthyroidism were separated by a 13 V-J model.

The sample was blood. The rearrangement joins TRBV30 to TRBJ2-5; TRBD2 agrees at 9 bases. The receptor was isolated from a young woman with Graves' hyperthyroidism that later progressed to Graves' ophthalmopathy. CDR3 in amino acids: CAWSLAGAGPYF. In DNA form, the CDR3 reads TGTGCCTGGAGCTTAGCGGGAGCGGGCCCGTACTTC.